Included here is one T cell receptor beta chain sequence, with context. Antigen: not known. The CDR3 runs 17 residues. Germline V gene data show CDR1 as SGDLS and CDR2 as YYNGEE. J was trimmed by 3 bases and V by 0 bases; bases with no gene match: 10. The data derive from a study of T cells in localized non-small cell lung cancer. This table comes from immunoSEQ multiplex PCR, and its TCRdb copy is limited to in-frame clones, with some not included. Found here are about 34,000 clones, around nine tenths of them singletons; the top ten hold 4.2%. Whole-study results and caveats: The greatest T cell clonality was found in uninvolved adjacent lung (higher than in tumor). Higher T cell density in the blood was associated with longer overall survival, whereas higher adjacent-lung clonality associated with shorter survival.

The genes are TRBV9 and TRBJ2-5, with 8 bases lining up with TRBD2. The specimen was peripheral blood, collected before any cancer treatment. This TCR derives from a woman aged 35-75 years with stage I lung adenocarcinoma. CDR3 coding DNA: TGTGCCAGCAGCGTAGGGAATAGCGGGGCGGCCGAAGAGACCCAGTACTTC. This sequence encodes CASSVGNSGAAEETQYF.